This T cell receptor (beta chain) was observed in a study of blood T cell repertoires in COVID-19. Whole-study context: PBMCs, B-cell-depleted T cells, or T cells were the source of the cDNA or gDNA that made up the material.

Authors' analysis steps: By means of reference gene primer amplification, nucleated cell counts were estimated. Measured with immunoSEQ multiplex PCR; TCRdb has only the in-frame clones, and not every one. That table furnishes V, J and clone size, whereas the DNA furnished D and trimming. The sample carries over 45,000 clones, about nine tenths recorded once. Trimming took off 4 bases at V and 5 bases at J, with 17 bases between the two ends. The CDR3 runs 16 residues. Germline V gene data show CDR1 as KGHDR and CDR2 as SFDVKD. This chain links TRBV24-1 with TRBJ2-1; no clear D gene. The sequencing sample was made of peripheral blood. This TCR was sampled from a man between 60 and 75 years old with active COVID-19. The CDR3 loop reads CATSDEALTGNNEQFF. For the CDR3, the DNA is TGTGCCACCAGTGACGAGGCCTTGACTGGAAACAATGAGCAGTTCTTC.